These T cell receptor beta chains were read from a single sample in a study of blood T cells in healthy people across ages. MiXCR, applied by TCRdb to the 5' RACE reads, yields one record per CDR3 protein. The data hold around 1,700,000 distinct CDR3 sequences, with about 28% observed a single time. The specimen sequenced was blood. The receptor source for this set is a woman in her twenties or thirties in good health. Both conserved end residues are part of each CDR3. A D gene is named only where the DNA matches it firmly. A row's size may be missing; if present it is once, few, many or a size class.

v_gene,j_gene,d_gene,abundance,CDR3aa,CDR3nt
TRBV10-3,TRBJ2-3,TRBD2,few,CAISAGTSERHTQYF,TGTGCCATCAGCGCCGGGACTAGCGAGCGTCATACGCAGTATTTT
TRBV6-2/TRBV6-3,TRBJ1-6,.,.,CASSGWLNSPLHF,TGTGCCAGCAGCGGGTGGCTTAATTCACCCCTCCACTTT
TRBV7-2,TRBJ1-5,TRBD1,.,CASSLDRVDQPQHF,TGTGCCAGCAGTCTCGACAGGGTGGATCAGCCCCAGCATTTT
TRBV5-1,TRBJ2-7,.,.,CASSLQGGGSYEQYF,TGCGCCAGCAGCTTGCAGGGGGGAGGGTCCTACGAGCAGTACTTC
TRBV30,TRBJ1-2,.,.,CPWSPSGTLGYTF,TGTCCCTGGAGTCCCTCCGGGACACTTGGCTACACCTTC
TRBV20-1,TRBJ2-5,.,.,CSAWTVKETQYF,TGCAGTGCTTGGACCGTAAAAGAGACCCAGTACTTC
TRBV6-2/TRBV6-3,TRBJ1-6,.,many,CASSRDGNSPLHF,TGTGCCAGCAGTCGGGACGGGAATTCACCCCTCCACTTT
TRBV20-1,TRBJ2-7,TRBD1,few,CSALSSDRVNEQYF,TGCAGTGCTCTATCCTCCGACAGGGTGAACGAGCAGTACTTC
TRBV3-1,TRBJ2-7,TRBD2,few,CASSQIAGRTLSGQYF,TGTGCCAGCAGCCAGATAGCGGGGCGTACTCTTTCTGGGCAGTACTTC
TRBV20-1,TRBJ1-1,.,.,CSERRVDEAEAFF,TGCAGTGAAAGGAGGGTGGACGAGGCTGAAGCTTTCTTT
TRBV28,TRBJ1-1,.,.,CASRDIQTFF,TGTGCTAGCCGGGACATCCAAACTTTCTTT
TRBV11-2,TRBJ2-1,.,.,CASSLVVTDNEQFF,TGTGCCAGCAGCTTAGTGGTCACAGACAATGAGCAGTTCTTC
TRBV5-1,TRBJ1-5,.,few,CASSLTTGRGQPQHF,TGCGCCAGCAGCTTAACCACAGGGAGGGGCCAGCCCCAGCATTTT
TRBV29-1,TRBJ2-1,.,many,CSVLSGRNEQFF,TGCAGCGTTTTATCAGGCCGGAATGAGCAGTTCTTC
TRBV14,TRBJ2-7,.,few,CASSQVFGGSYEQYF,TGTGCCAGCAGCCAAGTTTTCGGCGGATCCTACGAGCAGTACTTC
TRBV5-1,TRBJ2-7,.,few,CASRRGQGREQYF,TGCGCCAGCAGGCGGGGACAAGGCCGCGAGCAGTACTTC
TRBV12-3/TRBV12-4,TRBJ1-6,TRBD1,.,CASSSGQWNSPLHF,TGTGCCAGCAGTTCGGGACAGTGGAATTCACCCCTCCACTTT
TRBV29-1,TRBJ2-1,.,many,CSVVSDNEQFF,TGCAGCGTTGTAAGTGACAATGAGCAGTTCTTC
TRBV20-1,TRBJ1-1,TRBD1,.,CSARWDRVNTEAFF,TGCAGTGCTAGGTGGGACAGGGTGAACACTGAAGCTTTCTTT
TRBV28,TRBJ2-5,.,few,CASSSHLGRETLYF,TGTGCCAGCAGTTCCCATTTGGGGAGAGAGACCCTGTACTTC
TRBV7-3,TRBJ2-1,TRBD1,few,CASSPSDRGHNEQFF,TGTGCCAGCAGCCCCTCCGACAGGGGACACAATGAGCAGTTCTTC
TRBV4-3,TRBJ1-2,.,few,CASSQEGIGGYTF,TGCGCCAGCAGCCAAGAGGGGATAGGCGGCTACACCTTC
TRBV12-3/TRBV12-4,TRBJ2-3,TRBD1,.,CASRPDYGTGESFSTDTQYF,TGTGCCAGCAGACCTGACTACGGGACAGGGGAGAGCTTTAGCACAGATACGCAGTATTTT
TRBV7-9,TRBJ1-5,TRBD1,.,CASSPPGQGHQPQHF,TGTGCCAGCAGCCCCCCGGGACAGGGCCATCAGCCCCAGCATTTT
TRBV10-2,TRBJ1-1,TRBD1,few,CATGGGQGARMNTEAFF,TGCGCCACCGGGGGGGGACAGGGGGCGCGGATGAACACTGAAGCTTTCTTT
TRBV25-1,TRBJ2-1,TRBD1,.,CASTQRGTDDSYNEQFF,TGTGCCAGCACTCAAAGGGGGACAGATGACTCCTACAATGAGCAGTTCTTC
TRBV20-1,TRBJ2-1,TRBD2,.,CSARDQAGVDEQFF,TGCAGTGCTAGAGATCAAGCGGGGGTGGATGAGCAGTTCTTC
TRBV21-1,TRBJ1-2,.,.,CASSLETGTNYGSTF,TGTGCCAGCAGCCTGGAGACAGGAACTAACTATGGCTCCACCTTC
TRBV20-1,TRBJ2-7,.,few,CSAPRRGRNEQYF,TGCAGTGCCCCCCGAAGAGGACGAAACGAGCAGTACTTC
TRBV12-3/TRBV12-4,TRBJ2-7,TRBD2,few,CASSRHSGGSDEQYF,TGTGCCAGCAGTCGCCACAGCGGGGGGTCGGACGAGCAGTACTTC
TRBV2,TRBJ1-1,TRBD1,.,CASLDRGTEAFF,TGTGCCAGCCTCGACAGGGGCACTGAAGCTTTCTTT
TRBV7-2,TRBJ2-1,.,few,CASSDSGRRRNGQFF,TGTGCCAGCAGCGATTCTGGGCGCCGCCGGAATGGGCAGTTCTTC
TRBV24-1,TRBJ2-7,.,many,CATSGTRRDEQYF,TGTGCCACCAGTGGAACACGGAGGGACGAGCAGTACTTC
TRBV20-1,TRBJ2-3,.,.,CSVYKEDDTQYF,TGCAGTGTGTATAAGGAGGACGATACGCAGTATTTT
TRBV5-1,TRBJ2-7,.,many,CASSPTGLADAYEQYF,TGCGCCAGCAGCCCTACGGGGCTAGCCGACGCCTACGAGCAGTACTTC
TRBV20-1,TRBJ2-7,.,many,CSARVWDFDEQYF,TGCAGTGCTAGAGTCTGGGACTTCGACGAGCAGTACTTC
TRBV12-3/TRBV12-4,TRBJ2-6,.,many,CASDSGAGANVLTF,TGTGCCAGCGATTCCGGGGCAGGGGCCAACGTCCTGACTTTC
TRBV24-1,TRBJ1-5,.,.,CATSGNRSQPQHF,TGTGCCACCAGTGGGAACAGGTCTCAGCCCCAGCATTTT
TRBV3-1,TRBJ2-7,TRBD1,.,CASSPRDSSATQYF,TGTGCCAGCAGCCCTCGGGACAGTTCGGCCACCCAGTACTTC
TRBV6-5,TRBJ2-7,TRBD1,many,CASSYPSTGDSEQYF,TGTGCCAGCAGTTATCCCTCAACAGGGGACAGCGAGCAGTACTTC
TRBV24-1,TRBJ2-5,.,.,CATSEAGAGETQYF,TGTGCCACCAGTGAGGCAGGGGCAGGAGAGACCCAGTACTTC
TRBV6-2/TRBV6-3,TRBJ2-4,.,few,CASSYSPIEGQYF,TGTGCCAGCAGTTACTCTCCCATCGAGGGTCAGTACTTC
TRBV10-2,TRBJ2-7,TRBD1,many,CASTVQTGSSLGYEQYF,TGCGCCAGCACCGTCCAGACAGGGAGCTCCCTCGGGTACGAGCAGTACTTC
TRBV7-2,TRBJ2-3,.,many,CASSLAEATDTQYF,TGCGCCAGCAGCTTGGCCGAGGCCACAGATACGCAGTATTTT
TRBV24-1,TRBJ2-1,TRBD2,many,CATSDSRGGSSYNEQFF,TGTGCCACCAGTGATTCAAGGGGCGGGAGCTCCTACAATGAGCAGTTCTTC
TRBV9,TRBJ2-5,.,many,CASSVDPSTGEQYF,TGTGCCAGCAGCGTAGATCCCTCAACTGGGGAGCAGTACTTC
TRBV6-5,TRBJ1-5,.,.,CASSFGGASQPQHF,TGTGCCAGCAGTTTTGGGGGCGCGAGTCAGCCCCAGCATTTT
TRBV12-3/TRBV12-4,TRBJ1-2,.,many,CASDRGDGYTF,TGTGCCAGCGATAGAGGGGATGGCTACACCTTC
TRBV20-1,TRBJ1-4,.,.,CSAPRDLKGVFF,TGCAGTGCTCCGAGGGACCTCAAGGGTGTGTTTTTT
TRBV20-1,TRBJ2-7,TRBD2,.,CSARDTAGYNEQYF,TGCAGTGCTAGAGACACAGCGGGATACAATGAGCAGTACTTC
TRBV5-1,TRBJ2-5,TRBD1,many,CASSSGQIGRETQYF,TGCGCCAGCAGCTCGGGACAGATTGGGCGGGAGACCCAGTACTTC
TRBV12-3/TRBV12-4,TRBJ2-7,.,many,CASAPPTVLSSYEQYF,TGTGCCAGCGCACCCCCTACGGTGCTGTCCTCCTACGAGCAGTACTTC
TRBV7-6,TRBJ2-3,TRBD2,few,CASSLGSGGADTQYF,TGTGCCAGCAGCTTAGGTAGCGGGGGGGCAGATACGCAGTATTTT
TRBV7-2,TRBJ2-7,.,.,CASSSNLGYEQYF,TGTGCCAGCAGCTCCAACCTTGGATACGAGCAGTACTTC